The 5 T cell receptor beta chains below all came from one sample that was sequenced in a study of long-term antiretroviral therapy in people with HIV. Samples were assayed with immunoSEQ v3.0 at survey level. Sequencing used immunoSEQ multiplex PCR; TCRdb keeps in-frame clones, though not all of them. The sample includes about 28,000 clones, just under 95% seen only once; the top ten take about 3.1%. Sequenced material: unsorted PBMCs, taken 5.3 years after starting antiretroviral therapy. These receptors all stem from a man between 45 and 60 years old with HIV.

DNA of the CDR3: TGTGCCAGCAGTTTATGGGCCAATGAAAAACTGTTTTTT. This codes for CASSLWANEKLFF. The J gene is TRBJ1-4, the V gene TRBV27; no reliable D call. This CDR3 comprises 13 residues. V was pared by 1 base and J by 5 bases, with 5 bases between. CDR1 MNHEY and CDR2 SMNVEV come from the germline V gene (reference sequence).

This chain uses TRBV5-8 with TRBJ2-7, with a weak D call TRBD2 (5 bases). Germline CDR1 reads SGHTS; CDR2 reads YDEGEE. With 6 bases removed from V and 6 bases from J, the gap between germline ends came to 25 bases. This CDR3 has 16 amino acids. CDR3 in amino acids: CASIKYRDPQPVEQYF. The CDR3 DNA follows: TGTGCCAGCATCAAGTACCGGGATCCCCAACCGGTCGAGCAGTACTTC.

This clone was counted once. The chain uses TRBV7-2 and TRBJ2-3; 7 nucleotides align to TRBD2. The V and J ends lost 0 bases and 10 bases, in that order; junction bases with no gene match: 10. The CDR3 spans 15 residues. Germline V gene lookup returns CDR1 SGHTA and CDR2 FQGNSA. CDR3 in amino acids: CASSLALSGVRAQYF. In DNA form, the CDR3 reads TGTGCCAGCAGCTTAGCGCTGAGCGGGGTAAGGGCGCAGTATTTT.

This chain connects TRBV4-3 to TRBJ2-2; D gene unclear. V lost 0 bases and J 2 bases, leaving 10 bases between the germline ends. CDR1 is LGHNA, CDR2 YSLEER, per germline. This CDR3 has 16 amino acids. The CDR3 coding sequence is TGCGCCAGCAGCCAAGAACCCCTTCCAAACACCGGGGAGCTGTTTTTT. It translates to CASSQEPLPNTGELFF.

This clone was picked up one time. The V call is TRBV27, the J call TRBJ2-7; a weak D match, TRBD1 (5 bases). CDR3 size: 10 residues. Trimming removed 8 bases at V and 3 bases at J, with 5 bases between. Germline V gene data show CDR1 as MNHEY and CDR2 as SMNVEV (reference sequence). CDR3 sequence: CASGHYEQYF. DNA of the CDR3: TGTGCCAGCGGACACTACGAGCAGTACTTC.